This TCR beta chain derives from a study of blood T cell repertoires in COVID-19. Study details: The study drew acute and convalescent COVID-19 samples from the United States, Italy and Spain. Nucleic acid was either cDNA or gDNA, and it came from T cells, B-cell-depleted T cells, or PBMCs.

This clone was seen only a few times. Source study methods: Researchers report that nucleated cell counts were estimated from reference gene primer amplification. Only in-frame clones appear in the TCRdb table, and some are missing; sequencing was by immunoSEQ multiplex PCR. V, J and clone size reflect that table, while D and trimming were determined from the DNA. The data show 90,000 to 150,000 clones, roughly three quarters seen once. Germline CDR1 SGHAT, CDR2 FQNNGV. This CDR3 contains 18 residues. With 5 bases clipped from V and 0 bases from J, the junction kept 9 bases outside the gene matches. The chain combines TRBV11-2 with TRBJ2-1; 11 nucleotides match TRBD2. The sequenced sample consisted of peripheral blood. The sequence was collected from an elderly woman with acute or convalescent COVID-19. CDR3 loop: CASSRGLADRSSYNEQFF. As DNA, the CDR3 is TGTGCCAGCAGCCGGGGACTAGCGGACCGGAGCTCCTACAATGAGCAGTTCTTC.